The next 19 T cell receptor beta chains were all read from a single sample in a study of cytomegalovirus exposure and HLA in healthy donors. Use of 60 Vbeta and 13 Jbeta primers characterized the PCR. Profiling relied on immunoSEQ multiplex PCR, and the TCRdb table lists in-frame clones only, not all of them. This table has approximately 70,000 clones, 80% to 90% appearing once. Sequencing was carried out using PBMCs. Receptors were obtained from a woman in her twenties or thirties in good health and CMV-seronegative.

V is TRBV11-2 and J is TRBJ1-6; possible D gene TRBD1, 6 bases. Trimming cost V 4 bases and J 6 bases, with 7 bases left between them. The CDR3 is made up of 13 amino acids. The germline V gene has CDR1 SGHAT and CDR2 FQNNGV. The CDR3 reads CASSSGVNSPLHF. CDR3 sequence (DNA): TGTGCCAGCAGCTCAGGGGTTAATTCACCCCTCCACTTT.

V is TRBV13 and J is TRBJ2-7, with D possibly TRBD1 on 6 matching bases. The CDR3 runs 15 residues. The germline CDR1 and CDR2 sequences are PRHDT and FYEKMQ (reference sequence). V was clipped by 4 bases and J by 0 bases, with 13 bases between them. In DNA, the CDR3 is TGTGCCAGCAGCTCCCCGATGGACAGCTCCTACGAGCAGTACTTC. Amino acids: CASSSPMDSSYEQYF.

The chain joins TRBV5-1 to TRBJ1-4, with D possibly being TRBD1 (6 bases). Trimming shortened V by 4 bases and J by 0 bases, and 16 bases separated the two germline ends. This CDR3 is built from 17 residues. CDR1 is SGHRS, CDR2 YFSETQ, per germline. Here the CDR3 reads CASSGRDTFATNEKLFF. The DNA of the CDR3 is TGCGCCAGCAGCGGAAGGGACACCTTCGCAACTAATGAAAAACTGTTTTTT.

The chain employs TRBV10-1 and TRBJ2-2, with D perhaps matching TRBD1 (5 bases). CDR3 size: 15 residues. Germline CDR1 is WNHNN and CDR2 is SYGVQD (reference sequence). Deletions cut 8 bases from V and 4 bases from J, with 17 bases between. CDR3 region: CASDRRRVGTGELFF. For the CDR3, the DNA is TGCGCCAGCGATCGCCGCAGGGTTGGCACCGGGGAGCTGTTTTTT.

The CDR3 reads CASSYSGQEYKEAFF. The CDR3, as DNA: TGTGCCAGCAGTTACTCGGGACAGGAGTATAAAGAAGCTTTCTTT. This chain links TRBV6-5 with TRBJ1-1; TRBD1 aligns across 8 bases. V was clipped by 0 bases and J by 8 bases; unmatched bases: 8. Germline CDR1 is MNHEY and CDR2 is SVGAGI. The CDR3 sequence is 15 residues long.

DNA of the CDR3: TGTGCCAGCAGTGAGCCTGGGACAGACTTTACGCAGTACTTC. Its translation is CASSEPGTDFTQYF. This sequence joins TRBV25-1 and TRBJ2-7, with 7 bases aligning to TRBD1. The CDR3 spans 14 residues. With V trimmed by 3 bases and J by 9 bases, 11 bases remained unmatched. Per the germline V gene, CDR1 is MGHDK and CDR2 is SYGVNS.

The V and J genes are TRBV19 and TRBJ2-5, with no clear D. CDR1 and CDR2 (germline): LNHDA, SQIVND (reference sequence). The length of the CDR3 is 14 residues. V lost 4 bases to trimming and J lost 2 bases, with 11 bases between them. The CDR3 is CASSTPGMQETQYF. CDR3 DNA: TGTGCCAGTAGTACCCCAGGAATGCAAGAGACCCAGTACTTC.

The CDR3 DNA reads TGTGCCAGCAGCGTAGGGGCAGGGGGCTCCTACGAGCAGTACTTC. It codes for CASSVGAGGSYEQYF. This rearrangement joins TRBV9 to TRBJ2-7, with 7 positions matching TRBD1. Germline CDR1 reads SGDLS; CDR2 reads YYNGEE. The ends lost 0 bases at V and 0 bases at J; junction bases unmatched: 3. The CDR3 runs to 15 residues.

The V and J genes are TRBV6-1 and TRBJ1-2, with TRBD1 matching over 7 bases. The CDR3 spans 15 residues. J lost 0 bases, V lost 4 bases, and 5 bases had no gene match. Germline V gives CDR1 MNHNS, CDR2 SASEGT. The CDR3 loop is CASSAAGTANYGYTF. DNA for the CDR3: TGTGCCAGCAGTGCCGCCGGGACAGCTAACTATGGCTACACCTTC.

V and J are TRBV11-3 and TRBJ2-5; TRBD2 matches at 15 bases. V gave up 2 bases and J gave up 1 base; unmatched junction bases: 5. Germline loops: CDR1 SGHNT, CDR2 YENEEA. The CDR3 is made up of 18 amino acids. CDR3 in DNA: TGTGCCAGCAGCTTACCTCCGGGACTAGCGGGGGGCCAAGAGACCCAGTACTTC. Encoded protein: CASSLPPGLAGGQETQYF.

The chain has TRBV5-4 and TRBJ2-7, with TRBD1 matching 10 bases. The CDR3 extends over 15 amino acids. With 1 base clipped from V and 3 bases from J, the junction kept 4 bases outside the gene matches. CDR1 SGHNT and CDR2 YYREEE come from the germline V gene (reference sequence). The CDR3 region is CASSLFRDRGYEQYF. The CDR3 coding sequence is TGTGCCAGCAGCTTGTTCCGGGACAGGGGCTACGAGCAGTACTTC. The entire variable domain, with the rest obtained from reference TRBV5-4 and TRBJ2-7, is as follows: ETGVTQSPTHLIKTRGQQVTLRCSSQSGHNTVSWYQQALGQGPQFIFQYYREEENGRGNFPPRFSGLQFPNYSSELNVNALELDDSALYLCASSLFRDRGYEQYFGPGTRLTVT.

This sequence joins TRBV5-1 and TRBJ2-3, with TRBD2 matching over 7 bases. CDR3 length: 15 residues. The germline gives CDR1 SGHRS, CDR2 YFSETQ. V lost 3 bases and J lost 4; bases outside the gene matches: 8. The CDR3 region is CASSWGGSSPDTQYF. CDR3 DNA sequence: TGCGCCAGCAGCTGGGGGGGTTCGAGCCCAGATACGCAGTATTTT.

This chain uses TRBV30 with TRBJ2-1; TRBD1 aligns across 7 bases. J was trimmed by 4 bases and V by 2 bases; bases with no gene match: 8. Per germline, CDR1 GTSNPN and CDR2 SVGIG (reference sequence). CDR3 length: 15 amino acids. CDR3 nucleotides: TGTGCCTGGAGTTTGCCCGGACAGGTGTACAATGAGCAGTTCTTC. This encodes CAWSLPGQVYNEQFF.

The gene calls are TRBV7-2 and TRBJ2-7; D gene unclear. V lost 4 bases and J 0 bases, leaving 13 bases between the germline ends. CDR1 is SGHTA, CDR2 FQGNSA, per germline. CDR3 length equals 15 residues. CDR3 sequence reads: CASSSLRVSSYEQYF. CDR3 nucleotides: TGTGCCAGCAGCTCACTCCGGGTAAGCTCCTACGAGCAGTACTTC.

V is TRBV27 and J is TRBJ2-1; D uncertain. This CDR3 spans 14 amino acids. The V gene lost 3 bases and the J gene lost 4 bases, with 10 bases spanning the gap. From germline, CDR1 is MNHEY and CDR2 SMNVEV (reference sequence). The CDR3 protein is CASSLGRLYNEQFF. In nucleotides, the CDR3 is TGTGCCAGCAGTTTGGGCAGATTATACAATGAGCAGTTCTTC.

This clone was seen more than once but under ten times. V and J are TRBV7-9 and TRBJ2-2, with 10 bases that match TRBD2. The germline V gene has CDR1 SEHNR and CDR2 FQNEAQ (reference sequence). Losses at the gene ends were 8 bases for V and 1 base for J; bases not matched to a gene: 4. The CDR3 runs 15 residues. CDR3 sequence: CASGRTSGNTGELFF. The CDR3 DNA reads TGTGCCAGCGGCCGGACTAGCGGGAACACCGGGGAGCTGTTTTTT.

The gene calls are TRBV5-5 and TRBJ2-4, with 9 bases fitting TRBD1. The CDR3 contains 14 residues. Trimming cost V 5 bases and J 8 bases; bases outside gene matches: 8. Germline lookup yields CDR1 SGHKS and CDR2 YYEKEE (reference sequence). CDR3 sequence reads: CASRMGQGGDIQYF. CDR3 in DNA: TGTGCCAGCAGGATGGGACAGGGTGGAGACATTCAGTACTTC.

The V and J genes are TRBV10-3 and TRBJ2-5; 8 nucleotides line up with TRBD1. Trimming removed 8 bases from V and 5 bases from J; junction bases left unmatched: 13. The germline CDR1 and CDR2 sequences are ENHRY and SYGVKD. This CDR3 is 15 amino acids long. DNA for the CDR3: TGTGCCATCGGATACGGGGACAGGCACGGGGAGACCCAGTACTTC. Translated, it gives CAIGYGDRHGETQYF.

This rearrangement joins TRBV7-9 to TRBJ1-1; a weak D match, TRBD1 (6 bases). Germline V CDR1 and CDR2: SEHNR, FQNEAQ (reference sequence). Trimming took off 5 bases at V and 7 bases at J, with 20 bases between the two ends. The CDR3 length is 15 residues. The CDR3 reads CASSARTEGVFEAFF. CDR3 DNA sequence: TGTGCCAGCAGCGCTCGGACAGAGGGAGTTTTTGAAGCTTTCTTT.